The 14 T cell receptor beta chains below all came from one sample that was sequenced in a study of cytomegalovirus exposure and HLA in healthy donors. PCR primers comprised 60 Vbeta and 13 Jbeta primers. Assay used: immunoSEQ multiplex PCR; TCRdb lists only in-frame clones, some missing. The table lists about 120,000 clones, under 80% of them singletons, with approximately 28% in the top ten. Material: PBMCs. The source is a man aged 60 to 75 in good health and CMV-seropositive.

The chain recombines TRBV10-3 with TRBJ2-1; 8 nucleotides align to TRBD1. CDR1 ENHRY and CDR2 SYGVKD come from the germline V gene. The J segment lost 8 bases and the V segment lost 9 bases, leaving 15 bases of the junction unmatched. CDR3 length: 15 amino acids. The CDR3 region has the DNA TGTGCCATTAACCAGGGGGCAGGGGGGATTCATGAGCAGTTCTTC. Its translation is CAINQGAGGIHEQFF.

This clone occurred once. The rearrangement joins TRBV5-1 to TRBJ2-5; D might be TRBD2 (7 bases). The V end was cut by 4 bases, the J end by 4 bases, with 17 bases between. Germline V gives CDR1 SGHRS, CDR2 YFSETQ. The CDR3 has 15 residues. The CDR3: CASSGGAKMGETQYF. The CDR3 bases are TGCGCCAGCAGCGGGGGGGCGAAGATGGGAGAGACCCAGTACTTC.

The chain combines TRBV6-6 with TRBJ1-3, with D tentatively TRBD1 (5 bases). The germline V gene encodes CDR1 MNHNY and CDR2 SVGAGI (reference sequence). The CDR3 has 16 residues. Trimming pared 0 bases from V and 1 base from J, leaving 10 bases between. Here the CDR3 DNA reads TGTGCCAGCAGTTACTCGTGGGGGGTTTCTGGAAACACCATATATTTT. It specifies CASSYSWGVSGNTIYF.

This sequence joins TRBV7-3 and TRBJ1-1, with D hard to call. This CDR3 is built from 13 residues. Trimming removed 5 bases from V and 1 base from J, with 8 bases in between. CDR1 is SGHTA and CDR2 is FQGTGA in the germline V gene. CDR3 coding DNA: TGTGCCAGCAGCCCCGGAGGGAACACTGAAGCTTTCTTT. The encoded protein is CASSPGGNTEAFF.

The chain carries TRBV2 and TRBJ2-7, with 7 nucleotides matching TRBD2. CDR3 length: 14 residues. With V trimmed by 4 bases and J by 7 bases, 10 bases remained unmatched. From germline, CDR1 is SNHLY and CDR2 FYNNEI. CDR3 sequence: CASSATGTTWEQYF. In nucleotides, the CDR3 is TGTGCCAGCAGTGCTACGGGGACTACGTGGGAGCAGTACTTC.

This clone has only a few counts. V gene TRBV28 combines with J gene TRBJ2-4; D is perhaps TRBD2 (7 bases). This CDR3 spans 14 amino acids. Trimming took 6 bases from V and 8 from J, leaving 17 bases between them. CDR1 MDHEN and CDR2 SYDVKM come from the germline V gene. The CDR3 region is CASRPTGRGHIQYF. CDR3 DNA: TGTGCCAGCAGACCTACAGGGCGGGGGCACATTCAGTACTTC.

The rearrangement uses TRBV6-6 and TRBJ2-5; 9 bases line up with TRBD2. Germline loops: CDR1 MNHNY, CDR2 SVGAGI (reference sequence). The CDR3 runs 16 residues. V lost 4 bases, J lost 2 bases, and 8 bases stayed unmatched. CDR3 DNA sequence: TGTGCCAGCAGTTCGGGGCCGGGACTAGCTCAAGAGACCCAGTACTTC. It translates to CASSSGPGLAQETQYF.

This sequence joins TRBV13 and TRBJ2-2; no clear D gene. Trimming stripped 1 base from V and 6 bases from J, with 12 bases between. The V gene's germline CDR1 is PRHDT and CDR2 FYEKMQ (reference sequence). The CDR3 spans 15 residues. The CDR3 spells CASSLDAVRSGELFF. Written as DNA, the CDR3 is TGTGCCAGCAGCTTAGATGCGGTCCGGTCCGGGGAGCTGTTTTTT.

V is TRBV19 and J is TRBJ2-2; D is possibly TRBD2 (5 bases). This CDR3 has 16 amino acids. The V gene's germline CDR1 is LNHDA and CDR2 SQIVND (reference sequence). With 3 bases removed from V and 2 bases from J, the gap between germline ends came to 13 bases. CDR3 nucleotide sequence: TGTGCCAGTAGTATTTATCCCAGCGGAAACACCGGGGAGCTGTTTTTT. Its translation is CASSIYPSGNTGELFF.

The chain joins TRBV19 to TRBJ2-1, with TRBD1 identical over 7 bases. The germline V gene encodes CDR1 LNHDA and CDR2 SQIVND (reference sequence). The CDR3 runs to 13 residues. V lost 5 bases to trimming and J lost 8 bases; unmatched junction nucleotides: 6. The CDR3: CASSANRGDEQFF. CDR3 in DNA: TGTGCCAGTAGTGCTAACAGGGGCGATGAGCAGTTCTTC.

CDR3 in DNA: TGTGCCAGCAGTTACTCCCTGGGCCGCTCCTACGAGCAGTACTTC. Its translation: CASSYSLGRSYEQYF. V usage is TRBV6-5 and J usage is TRBJ2-7; D is unclear. Trimming pared 0 bases from V and 0 bases from J, leaving 9 bases between. The CDR3 is made up of 15 amino acids. CDR1 and CDR2 (germline): MNHEY, SVGAGI.

The V call is TRBV5-4, the J call TRBJ2-3; D is uncertain. This CDR3 comprises 15 residues. Trimming pared 6 bases from V and 0 bases from J, leaving 14 bases between. Per the germline V gene, CDR1 is SGHNT and CDR2 is YYREEE (reference sequence). CDR3 DNA sequence: TGTGCCAGCACCCTCTCCACCTACAGCACAGATACGCAGTATTTT. Translation gives CASTLSTYSTDTQYF.

The rearrangement uses TRBV5-6 and TRBJ1-2; no reliable D call. Trimming took off 4 bases at V and 3 bases at J, with 10 bases between the two ends. The CDR3 totals 13 residues. The V gene's germline CDR1 is SGHDT and CDR2 YYEEEE. CDR3 protein: CASSRGAYYGYTF. CDR3 bases: TGTGCCAGCAGCCGGGGAGCCTACTATGGCTACACCTTC.

The rearrangement joins TRBV7-9 to TRBJ1-3; D unclear. Trimming pared 5 bases from V and 1 base from J, leaving 9 bases between. Germline lookup yields CDR1 SEHNR and CDR2 FQNEAQ (reference sequence). The CDR3 extends over 14 amino acids. The CDR3 region has the DNA TGTGCCAGCAGCCCACAGAGTTCTGGAAACACCATATATTTT. Its protein is CASSPQSSGNTIYF.